The 10 T cell receptor beta chains below come from one sample, sequenced in a study of molecular identifiers for immune sequencing clone quantification. TCRdb ran MiXCR on the PCR reads and lists one entry per CDR3 protein. In the table there are about half a million distinct CDR3 sequences, about 21% of which are singletons. Specimen: naive CD8+ T cells from blood, with Jurkat cell RNA spiked in. Specified subset: FACS-sorted CD8+CD4-CCR7+CD45RA+ naive T cells. All receptors come from a human donor in good health. Some libraries in this study had Jurkat cell RNA spiked in.

As concerns this clonotype: A much larger clonotype is one base distant, so this may be a read error. This chain uses TRBV12-3 or TRBV12-4 with TRBJ2-3; a weak D match, TRBD1 (6 bases). Trimming took off 5 bases at V and 3 bases at J, with 21 bases between the two ends. There are 17 residues in the CDR3. In DNA, the CDR3 is TGTGCCAGCAGTCCGAGGGGCAGGGGCGTTGAGACAGATACGCAGTATTTT. Protein: CASSPRGRGVETDTQYF.

Only a few counts were recorded for this clonotype. The rearrangement joins TRBV6-5 to TRBJ2-2, with 10 nucleotides matching TRBD2. Germline V gene sequence: CDR1 MNHEY, CDR2 SVGAGI. CDR3 length: 16 amino acids. The V and J ends lost 7 bases and 7 bases, in that order; junction bases with no gene match: 12. CDR3 DNA: TGTGCCAGCAAGTACGAGCGGGAGGGCCTTTTCGGGGAGCTGTTTTTT. As protein: CASKYEREGLFGELFF.

This clonotype was detected once. A much larger clone differs by one base, so this may be a read error. The chain employs TRBV7-9 and TRBJ2-1; 10 nucleotides align to TRBD2. The CDR3 consists of 17 residues. Germline V CDR1 and CDR2: SEHNR, FQNEAQ (reference sequence). The DNA of the CDR3 is TGTGCCGGCAGCCCGCCCGTGAGGACTAGCGGCTTCAATGAGCAGTTCTTC. It codes for CAGSPPVRTSGFNEQFF. The variable domain in full, with the rest retrieved from reference TRBV7-9 and TRBJ2-1, is DTGVSQNPRHKITKRGQNVTFRCDPISEHNRLYWYRQTLGQGPEFLTYFQNEAQLEKSRLLSDRFSAERPKGSFSTLEIQRTEQGDSAMYLCAGSPPVRTSGFNEQFFGPGTRLTVL.

This chain uses TRBV29-1 with TRBJ2-1; 13 bases are a match to TRBD2. Germline V gene sequence: CDR1 SQVTM, CDR2 ANQGSEA. The length of the CDR3 is 17 residues. After removal of 3 bases from V and 1 base from J, the junction contained 6 bases not matched to a gene. CDR3: CSVEGLAGKGSYNEQFF. For the CDR3, the DNA is TGCAGCGTTGAGGGACTAGCGGGAAAGGGGTCCTACAATGAGCAGTTCTTC.

A few counts support this clonotype. J is TRBJ2-5 and V is TRBV6-1, with D hard to call. The V and J ends lost 7 bases and 4 bases respectively, with 10 bases between them. From germline, CDR1 is MNHNS and CDR2 SASEGT. The CDR3 consists of 12 residues. The CDR3 protein is CASMRFGETQYF. As DNA, the CDR3 is TGTGCCAGCATGAGGTTTGGAGAGACCCAGTACTTC.

The V and J genes are TRBV9 and TRBJ2-5, with 8 nucleotides matching TRBD2. V lost 2 bases, J lost 4 bases, and 7 bases stayed unmatched. This CDR3 has 15 residues. Germline loops: CDR1 SGDLS, CDR2 YYNGEE. The CDR3 spells CASSVGTSFRETQYF. For the CDR3, the DNA is TGTGCCAGCAGCGTCGGGACTAGTTTCCGAGAGACCCAGTACTTC.

This clonotype came up a few times. The germline gene is not matched at one end of the junction; a read error may be the cause. The chain carries TRBV4-3 and TRBJ1-2; tentative D call: TRBD1 (6 bases). This CDR3 spans 15 amino acids. Germline CDR1 and CDR2: LGHNA and YSLEER. CDR3: CASSPFVGQNSGYTF. In DNA form, the CDR3 reads TGCGCCAGCAGCCCATTCGTCGGACAGAACTCTGGCTACACCTTC.

V is TRBV28 and J is TRBJ1-4, with D uncertain. V dropped 2 bases and J dropped 7 bases, with 11 bases sitting between them. Germline CDR1 is MDHEN and CDR2 is SYDVKM. The CDR3 is 14 amino acids. CDR3 in amino acids: CASSLGPILEKLFF. As DNA, the CDR3 is TGTGCCAGCAGTTTAGGACCGATACTTGAAAAACTGTTTTTT. The full variable domain, with the rest looked up from reference TRBV28 and TRBJ1-4, is DVKVTQSSRYLVKRTGEKVFLECVQDMDHENMFWYRQDPGLGLRLIYFSYDVKMKEKGDIPEGYSVSREKKERFSLILESASTNQTSMYLCASSLGPILEKLFFGSGTQLSVL.

The CDR3 DNA follows: TGTGCCAGCAGACATACAGCTAACACTGAAGCTTTCTTT. The encoded protein is CASRHTANTEAFF. The V gene is TRBV27, the J gene TRBJ1-1, with no clear D. CDR3 length: 13 amino acids. The V and J ends lost 6 bases and 2 bases respectively, with 10 bases between them. The germline gives CDR1 MNHEY, CDR2 SMNVEV (reference sequence).

J is TRBJ1-1 and V is TRBV27; no firm D call. Trimming left V 3 bases short and J 8 bases short, with 13 bases between. CDR1 is MNHEY, CDR2 SMNVEV, per germline (reference sequence). This CDR3 contains 13 residues. This CDR3 reads CASSLGPGREAFF. Here the CDR3 DNA reads TGTGCCAGCAGTTTGGGCCCGGGGAGAGAAGCTTTCTTT.